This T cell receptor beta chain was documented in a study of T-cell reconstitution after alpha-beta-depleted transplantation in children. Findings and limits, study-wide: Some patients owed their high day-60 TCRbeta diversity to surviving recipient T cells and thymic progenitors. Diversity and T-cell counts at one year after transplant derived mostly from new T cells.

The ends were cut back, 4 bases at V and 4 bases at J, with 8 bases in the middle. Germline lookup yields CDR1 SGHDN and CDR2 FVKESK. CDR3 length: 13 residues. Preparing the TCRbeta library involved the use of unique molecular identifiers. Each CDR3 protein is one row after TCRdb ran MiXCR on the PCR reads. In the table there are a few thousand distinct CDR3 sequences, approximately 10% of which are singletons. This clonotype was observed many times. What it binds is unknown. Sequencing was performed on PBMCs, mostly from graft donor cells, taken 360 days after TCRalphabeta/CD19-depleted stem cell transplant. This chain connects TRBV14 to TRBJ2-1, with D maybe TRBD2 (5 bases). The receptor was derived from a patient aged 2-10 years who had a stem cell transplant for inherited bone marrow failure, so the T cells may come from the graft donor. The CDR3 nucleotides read TGTGCCAGCAGCCCGGGAAATTACAATGAGCAGTTCTTC. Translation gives CASSPGNYNEQFF.